This T cell receptor beta chain appears in the sequencing data of a study of blood T cell repertoires in COVID-19. As for the study in general: Samples of COVID-19 (acute and convalescent) were obtained from the United States, Italy and Spain. Sources were T cells, B-cell-depleted T cells, or PBMCs; the material itself was cDNA or gDNA.

In the original workflow: Estimation of nucleated cell counts was performed using reference gene primer amplification. Assay: immunoSEQ multiplex PCR; the TCRdb copy retains only in-frame clones and omits some. V and J calls and clone size are copied from that table; D and trimming were computed from the DNA. This sample has approximately 130,000 clones; more than 75% occur once, and the top ten carry over 1.5%. Trimming removed 0 bases at V and 6 bases at J, with 9 bases between. CDR3 size: 13 residues. Germline CDR1 reads SGHRS; CDR2 reads YFSETQ. This TCR was sampled from a human donor in a cohort sampled during active COVID-19. V gene TRBV5-1 combines with J gene TRBJ1-2, with a possible D match to TRBD1 (6 bases). Sequencing was carried out using peripheral blood. The CDR3: CASSLVQGHGYTF. The DNA of the CDR3 is TGCGCCAGCAGCTTGGTACAGGGACATGGCTACACCTTC.